The 32 T cell receptor beta chains below come from one sample, sequenced in a study of cytomegalovirus exposure and HLA in healthy donors. The primer mix had 60 Vbeta and 13 Jbeta primers. Some clones are missing from TCRdb's copy, which holds only in-frame ones; the method was immunoSEQ multiplex PCR. The repertoire table contains around 71,000 clones. The sequencing input was PBMCs. These receptors were collected from a woman aged 25 to 39 in good health and CMV-seronegative.

This sequence joins TRBV19 and TRBJ2-1, with TRBD2 as a possible D gene (6 bases). The ends were cut back, 2 bases at V and 9 bases at J, with 8 bases in the middle. Germline V gene data show CDR1 as LNHDA and CDR2 as SQIVND (reference sequence). The CDR3 spans 12 residues. CDR3 DNA sequence: TGTGCCAGTAGTATATCGGGGGTTGAGCAGTTCTTC. Protein product: CASSISGVEQFF.

The chain carries TRBV15 and TRBJ1-1; TRBD1 aligns across 7 bases. The V and J ends lost 0 bases and 10 bases, in that order; junction bases with no gene match: 11. Germline values: CDR1 LNHNV, CDR2 YYDKDF (reference sequence). The CDR3 length is 15 residues. CDR3 sequence reads: CATSRDLGDRVGAFF. In DNA, the CDR3 is TGTGCCACCAGCAGAGATCTCGGAGACAGGGTAGGAGCTTTCTTT.

The rearrangement joins TRBV4-3 to TRBJ2-7; TRBD2 might be the D (6 bases). The germline V and J ends were trimmed by 4 bases and 2 bases, with 12 bases remaining between them. The CDR3 has 14 amino acids. Germline-derived CDR1 and CDR2 are LGHNA and YSLEER. Here the CDR3 reads CASSLGTGAYEQYF. CDR3 DNA sequence: TGCGCCAGCAGCCTAGGGACGGGGGCCTACGAGCAGTACTTC.

The J gene is TRBJ2-7, the V gene TRBV5-8, with D unclear. The germline V gene encodes CDR1 SGHTS and CDR2 YDEGEE. Trimming left V 1 base short and J 1 base short, with 3 bases between. This CDR3 has 12 residues. The CDR3 DNA is TGTGCCAGCAGCTTGCGGTCCTACGAGCAGTACTTC. This translates into CASSLRSYEQYF.

The chain is built from TRBV7-3 and TRBJ2-2; D is undetermined. The CDR3 is 13 amino acids. The germline V gene encodes CDR1 SGHTA and CDR2 FQGTGA. Trimming stripped 5 bases from V and 6 bases from J, with 10 bases between. CDR3: CASSQDPPGELFF. CDR3 bases: TGTGCCAGCAGCCAGGATCCCCCCGGGGAGCTGTTTTTT. Full variable domain (remainder filled in from reference TRBV7-3 and TRBJ2-2): GAGVSQTPSNKVTEKGKYVELRCDPISGHTALYWYRQSLGQGPEFLIYFQGTGAADDSGLPNDRFFAVRPEGSVSTLKIQRTERGDSAVYLCASSQDPPGELFFGEGSRLTVL.

V and J are TRBV29-1 and TRBJ1-2, with 9 positions matching TRBD1. Per germline, CDR1 SQVTM and CDR2 ANQGSEA. The CDR3 loop spans 15 amino acids. J lost 6 bases, V lost 4 bases, and 12 bases had no gene match. In DNA form, the CDR3 reads TGCAGCGTTGTGCGGACAGGGGTTACAGCCCATGGCTACACCTTC. Translating it yields CSVVRTGVTAHGYTF.

This chain uses TRBV28 with TRBJ1-5; D might be TRBD1 (6 bases). The length of the CDR3 is 15 residues. Trimming took off 0 bases at V and 2 bases at J, with 8 bases between the two ends. Germline lookup yields CDR1 MDHEN and CDR2 SYDVKM. DNA of the CDR3: TGTGCCAGCAGTTTATGGGCAGGGGGCAATCAGCCCCAGCATTTT. Amino acid sequence: CASSLWAGGNQPQHF.

The V and J genes are TRBV4-1 and TRBJ1-1; D is unclear. Germline CDR1 MGHRA, CDR2 YSYEKL. Trimming pared 1 base from V and 5 bases from J, leaving 14 bases between. The CDR3 has 15 amino acids. The CDR3 sequence is CASSQVDSRRTEAFF. CDR3 sequence (DNA): TGCGCCAGCAGCCAAGTAGATTCACGTCGGACTGAAGCTTTCTTT.

The V gene is TRBV6-5, the J gene TRBJ1-1; D ambiguous. V lost 4 bases and J 3 bases, leaving 9 bases between the germline ends. The germline CDR1 and CDR2 sequences are MNHEY and SVGAGI. This CDR3 comprises 13 residues. The CDR3 DNA reads as TGTGCCAGCAGTTTGGAGTCTTACACTGAAGCTTTCTTT. Protein sequence: CASSLESYTEAFF.

This chain links TRBV19 with TRBJ1-1, with a weak D call TRBD1 (6 bases). The CDR3 is made up of 16 amino acids. Germline V gene lookup returns CDR1 LNHDA and CDR2 SQIVND (reference sequence). Trimming took off 3 bases at V and 1 base at J, with 15 bases between the two ends. CDR3 amino acids: CASSITRFRGNTEAFF. CDR3 in DNA: TGTGCCAGTAGTATCACCAGGTTCAGGGGGAACACTGAAGCTTTCTTT.

V is TRBV29-1 and J is TRBJ2-3; TRBD1 aligns across 8 bases. Germline CDR1 is SQVTM and CDR2 is ANQGSEA. V was clipped by 3 bases and J by 4 bases; unmatched bases: 3. CDR3 length equals 13 residues. The CDR3 sequence is CSVEPGGPDTQYF. CDR3 coding DNA: TGCAGCGTTGAGCCAGGGGGCCCAGATACGCAGTATTTT.

The DNA of the CDR3 is TGTGCCAGCAGACCTACTAGAGGGAAGTACAATGAGCAGTTCTTC. Translating gives CASRPTRGKYNEQFF. The V gene is TRBV6-5, the J gene TRBJ2-1; tentatively, D is TRBD2 (5 bases). CDR3 length equals 15 residues. The germline V and J ends were trimmed by 6 bases and 4 bases, with 16 bases remaining between them. CDR1 is MNHEY and CDR2 is SVGAGI in the germline V gene.

The gene calls are TRBV6-5 and TRBJ2-7; D may be TRBD2 (7 bases). The germline V gene has CDR1 MNHEY and CDR2 SVGAGI. The CDR3 consists of 15 residues. The V and J ends lost 3 bases and 6 bases respectively, with 18 bases between them. The CDR3 loop is CASSYEGGGRSEQYF. Here the CDR3 DNA reads TGTGCCAGCAGTTATGAGGGGGGCGGGAGATCCGAGCAGTACTTC.

This chain connects TRBV7-3 to TRBJ2-1, with TRBD1 as a possible D gene (5 bases). Per the germline V gene, CDR1 is SGHTA and CDR2 is FQGTGA. The germline V and J ends were trimmed by 4 bases and 11 bases, with 12 bases remaining between them. The CDR3 has 12 residues. The chain's CDR3 is CASSSRSGQQFF. Written as DNA, the CDR3 is TGTGCCAGCAGCTCCCGATCAGGGCAGCAGTTCTTC.

This CDR3 is CASSTPGQSEAFF. The DNA of the CDR3 is TGTGCCAGCAGTACTCCGGGACAATCAGAAGCTTTCTTT. This sequence joins TRBV28 and TRBJ1-1; D possibly corresponds to TRBD1 (6 bases). The V end lost 5 bases, the J end lost 8 bases, and 15 bases lay between the germline ends. Looked up from germline, CDR1 is MDHEN and CDR2 is SYDVKM. The CDR3 runs to 13 residues.

The chain carries TRBV25-1 and TRBJ1-3, with D hard to call. Per germline, CDR1 MGHDK and CDR2 SYGVNS. Trimming took 0 bases from V and 4 from J, leaving 13 bases between them. The CDR3 totals 16 residues. CDR3 amino acids: CASSEYSKSNGNTIYF. Here the CDR3 DNA reads TGTGCCAGCAGTGAATATAGCAAAAGTAACGGAAACACCATATATTTT.

V usage is TRBV4-1 and J usage is TRBJ1-3, with 7 nucleotides matching TRBD1. The germline gives CDR1 MGHRA, CDR2 YSYEKL. CDR3 length: 22 residues. V shed 4 bases and J 7 bases; nucleotides not matched to a gene: 31. CDR3 amino acids: CASSLDPPGQTTPTSRRNTIYF. The CDR3, as DNA: TGCGCCAGCAGCCTCGACCCCCCGGGACAGACAACCCCCACTTCCAGGAGGAACACCATATATTTT.

The rearrangement uses TRBV4-3 and TRBJ2-7; D might be TRBD1 (5 bases). Per germline, CDR1 LGHNA and CDR2 YSLEER. V lost 4 bases and J lost 1, with 14 bases in between. The CDR3 is 15 amino acids. The CDR3 nucleotides read TGCGCCAGCAGCCCCGAGCAAGGGGCGTCCTACGAGCAGTACTTC. This sequence encodes CASSPEQGASYEQYF.

The rearrangement links TRBV6-5 to TRBJ2-7; D is perhaps TRBD2 (5 bases). This CDR3 spans 14 amino acids. Trimming cost V 11 bases and J 0 bases, with 17 bases left between them. CDR1 and CDR2 from the germline V gene are MNHEY and SVGAGI. CDR3 in DNA: TGTGCCTCCAGGCCCGGACTCCTCTCCTACGAGCAGTACTTC. Amino acids: CASRPGLLSYEQYF.

Regarding this clone: One end of the junction fails to match germline, which may point to a read error. The chain links TRBV6-5 to TRBJ1-2, with D perhaps TRBD1 (6 bases). The CDR3 extends over 14 amino acids. In germline, CDR1 is MNHEY, CDR2 SVGAGI. The chain's CDR3 is CAGSSQGGADGYTF. The CDR3 nucleotides are TGTGCCGGCAGTTCACAGGGTGGAGCGGACGGCTACACCTTC.

The V call is TRBV7-9, the J call TRBJ2-3; 7 positions agree with TRBD2. The germline CDR1 and CDR2 sequences are SEHNR and FQNEAQ (reference sequence). J lost 3 bases, V lost 5 bases, and 14 bases had no gene match. This CDR3 has 17 residues. The CDR3 spells CASSPRLSGAKTDTQYF. The CDR3 nucleotides read TGTGCCAGCAGCCCCCGACTGAGCGGGGCGAAAACAGATACGCAGTATTTT. Drawing the rest from reference TRBV7-9 and TRBJ2-3, the complete variable domain is DTGVSQNPRHKITKRGQNVTFRCDPISEHNRLYWYRQTLGQGPEFLTYFQNEAQLEKSRLLSDRFSAERPKGSFSTLEIQRTEQGDSAMYLCASSPRLSGAKTDTQYFGPGTRLTVL.

The chain uses TRBV28 and TRBJ2-7, with D possibly being TRBD1 (6 bases). V lost 5 bases to trimming and J lost 2 bases, with 19 bases between them. This CDR3 contains 16 residues. Per germline, CDR1 MDHEN and CDR2 SYDVKM. In DNA form, the CDR3 reads TGTGCCAGCAGTCGACCGGTCCAGGGGAAAGCCTACGAGCAGTACTTC. Amino acids: CASSRPVQGKAYEQYF.

J is TRBJ2-7 and V is TRBV11-3; perhaps TRBD2 as D (5 bases). CDR3 length equals 13 residues. Germline V gene lookup returns CDR1 SGHNT and CDR2 YENEEA. The ends were cut back, 5 bases at V and 3 bases at J, with 11 bases in the middle. This CDR3 reads CASSITRNYEQYF. The CDR3 DNA reads as TGTGCCAGCAGCATCACTAGAAACTACGAGCAGTACTTC. The full variable domain, in which reference TRBV11-3 and TRBJ2-7 provide the parts outside the CDR3, is EAGVVQSPRYKIIEKKQPVAFWCNPISGHNTLYWYLQNLGQGPELLIRYENEEAVDDSQLPKDRFSAERLKGVDSTLKIQPAELGDSAVYLCASSITRNYEQYFGPGTRLTVT.

The rearrangement joins TRBV28 to TRBJ2-5; possibly TRBD2 for D (6 bases). Germline CDR1 MDHEN, CDR2 SYDVKM. The CDR3 sequence is 11 residues long. V was pared by 6 bases and J by 7 bases, with 9 bases between. The CDR3 coding sequence is TGTGCCAGCAGCTCGGGGGTGACCCAGTACTTC. Protein product: CASSSGVTQYF.

The rearrangement joins TRBV5-4 to TRBJ2-7, with D possibly being TRBD2 (7 bases). The CDR3 length is 16 residues. From germline, CDR1 is SGHNT and CDR2 YYREEE (reference sequence). The germline V and J ends were trimmed by 7 bases and 5 bases, with 25 bases remaining between them. The CDR3 DNA reads as TGTGCCAGCTCCAAATCTCTTAGGGGGAGGGCCCACGAGCAGTACTTC. It is translated as CASSKSLRGRAHEQYF.

The CDR3 sequence is CASRRQDERPQHF. DNA for the CDR3: TGTGCCAGCAGAAGACAGGACGAACGGCCCCAGCATTTT. This rearrangement joins TRBV6-1 to TRBJ1-5, with a weak D call TRBD1 (6 bases). With 6 bases removed from V and 9 bases from J, the gap between germline ends came to 15 bases. Germline CDR1 and CDR2: MNHNS and SASEGT. The CDR3 extends over 13 amino acids.

The chain joins TRBV7-9 to TRBJ2-7, with 10 bases matching TRBD1. CDR1 SEHNR and CDR2 FQNEAQ come from the germline V gene (reference sequence). The CDR3 length is 17 residues. V lost 2 bases and J lost 3; bases outside the gene matches: 10. CDR3 residues: CASSLLQAGQGLYEQYF. The CDR3 nucleotides are TGTGCCAGCAGCTTATTACAGGCGGGACAGGGGCTCTACGAGCAGTACTTC.

The J gene is TRBJ2-7, the V gene TRBV28; possible D gene TRBD2, 6 bases. Germline CDR1 reads MDHEN; CDR2 reads SYDVKM. This CDR3 region has 15 residues. V shed 7 bases and J shed 2 bases, with 18 bases lying between them. CDR3 coding DNA: TGTGCCAGCACCCCTGGGGGGAGAACACCCTACGAGCAGTACTTC. The encoded protein is CASTPGGRTPYEQYF.

CDR3 residues: CAWSVTGEQYF. DNA for the CDR3: TGTGCCTGGAGTGTGACGGGCGAGCAGTACTTC. The J gene is TRBJ2-7, the V gene TRBV30; no reliable D call. This CDR3 region has 11 residues. Germline CDR1 reads GTSNPN; CDR2 reads SVGIG (reference sequence). V lost 0 bases to trimming and J lost 6 bases, with 6 bases between them.

V is TRBV11-2 and J is TRBJ1-1; unclear D gene. The CDR3 is 12 amino acids. V dropped 3 bases and J dropped 7 bases, with 9 bases sitting between them. CDR1 and CDR2 (germline): SGHAT, FQNNGV. The CDR3, as DNA: TGTGCCAGCAGCTTCCCTTTGAGTGAAGCTTTCTTT. This gives the protein CASSFPLSEAFF.

DNA of the CDR3: TGTGCCAGCAGCGACGCGGACAGGGATGAAAAACTGTTTTTT. It encodes CASSDADRDEKLFF. V gene TRBV7-6 combines with J gene TRBJ1-4; the match to TRBD1 covers 8 bases. Trimming removed 5 bases from V and 6 bases from J; junction bases left unmatched: 5. The CDR3 covers 14 residues. Germline loops: CDR1 SGHVS, CDR2 FNYEAQ.

The chain uses TRBV9 and TRBJ2-7; 9 nucleotides align to TRBD2. Trimming cost V 0 bases and J 7 bases; bases outside gene matches: 5. Germline CDR1 reads SGDLS; CDR2 reads YYNGEE. The CDR3 has 14 residues. CDR3 amino acids: CASSVGLADLEQYF. DNA of the CDR3: TGTGCCAGCAGCGTAGGACTAGCGGACCTGGAGCAGTACTTC.